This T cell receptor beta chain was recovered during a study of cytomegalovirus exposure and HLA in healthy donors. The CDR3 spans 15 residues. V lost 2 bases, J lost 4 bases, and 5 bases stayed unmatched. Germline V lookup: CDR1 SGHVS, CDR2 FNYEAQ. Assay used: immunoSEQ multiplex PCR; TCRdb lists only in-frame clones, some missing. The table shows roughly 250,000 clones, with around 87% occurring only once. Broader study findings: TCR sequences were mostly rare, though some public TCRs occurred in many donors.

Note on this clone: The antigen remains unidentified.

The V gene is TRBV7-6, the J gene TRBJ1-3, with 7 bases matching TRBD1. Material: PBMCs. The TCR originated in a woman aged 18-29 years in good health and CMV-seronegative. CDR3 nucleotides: TGTGCCAGCAGCTTAAGAGGGGGCGCGGGAAACACCATATATTTT. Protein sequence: CASSLRGGAGNTIYF.